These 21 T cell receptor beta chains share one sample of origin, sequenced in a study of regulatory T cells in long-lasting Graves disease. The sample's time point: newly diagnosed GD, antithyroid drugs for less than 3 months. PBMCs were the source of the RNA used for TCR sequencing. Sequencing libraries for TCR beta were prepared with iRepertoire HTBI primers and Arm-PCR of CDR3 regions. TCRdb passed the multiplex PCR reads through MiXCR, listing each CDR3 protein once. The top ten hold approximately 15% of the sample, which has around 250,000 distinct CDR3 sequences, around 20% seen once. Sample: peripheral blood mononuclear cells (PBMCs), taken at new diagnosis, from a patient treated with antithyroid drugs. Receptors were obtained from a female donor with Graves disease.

The chain's CDR3 is CASSQDGQGEQYF. The CDR3, as DNA: TGTGCCAGCAGCCAAGATGGACAGGGGGAGCAGTACTTC. This chain joins TRBV4-2 and TRBJ2-7, with 9 bases fitting TRBD1. Germline V gene sequence: CDR1 LGHNA, CDR2 YNFKEQ. The CDR3 contains 13 residues. V trimming: 0 bases; J trimming: 7 bases; junction bases outside the gene matches: 1.

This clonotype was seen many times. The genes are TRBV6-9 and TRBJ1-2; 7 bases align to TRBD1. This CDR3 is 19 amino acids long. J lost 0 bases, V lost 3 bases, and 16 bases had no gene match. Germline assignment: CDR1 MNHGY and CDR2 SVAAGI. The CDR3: CASSYMPGTALFTNYGYTF. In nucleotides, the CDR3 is TGTGCCAGCAGTTACATGCCGGGGACAGCACTGTTTACTAACTATGGCTACACCTTC.

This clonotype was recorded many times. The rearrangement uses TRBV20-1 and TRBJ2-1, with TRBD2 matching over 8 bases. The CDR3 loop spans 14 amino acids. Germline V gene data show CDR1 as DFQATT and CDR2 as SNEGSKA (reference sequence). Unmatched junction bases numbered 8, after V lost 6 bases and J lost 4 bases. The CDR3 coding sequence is TGCAGTGCCTTCCAACTAGCGGAGTACAATGAGCAGTTCTTC. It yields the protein CSAFQLAEYNEQFF.

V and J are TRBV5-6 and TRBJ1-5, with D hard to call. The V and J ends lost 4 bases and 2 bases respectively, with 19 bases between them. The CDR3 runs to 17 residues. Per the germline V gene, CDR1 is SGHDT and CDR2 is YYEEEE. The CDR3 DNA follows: TGTGCCAGCAGCCGTATCCGGGCCCAGAGGGGCAATCAGCCCCAGCATTTT. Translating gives CASSRIRAQRGNQPQHF.

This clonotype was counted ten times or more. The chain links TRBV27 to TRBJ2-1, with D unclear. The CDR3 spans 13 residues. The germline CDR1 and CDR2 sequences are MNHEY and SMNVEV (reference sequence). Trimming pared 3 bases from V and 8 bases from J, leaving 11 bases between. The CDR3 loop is CASSLRSDYEQFF. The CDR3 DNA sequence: TGTGCCAGCAGTTTGCGGTCCGACTATGAGCAGTTCTTC.

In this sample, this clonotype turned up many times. CDR3 sequence: CSAPRLGQINEQFF. DNA of the CDR3: TGCAGTGCCCCGCGGCTGGGACAGATCAATGAGCAGTTCTTC. The chain carries TRBV20-1 and TRBJ2-1; TRBD1 matches 7 bases. Germline V CDR1 and CDR2: DFQATT, SNEGSKA (reference sequence). The CDR3 extends over 14 amino acids. Unmatched junction bases numbered 11, after V lost 6 bases and J lost 6 bases.

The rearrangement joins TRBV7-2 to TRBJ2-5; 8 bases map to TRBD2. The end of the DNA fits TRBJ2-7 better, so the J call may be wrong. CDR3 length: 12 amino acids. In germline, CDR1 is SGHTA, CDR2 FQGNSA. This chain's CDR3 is CASGLALYEQYF. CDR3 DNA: TGTGCCAGCGGACTAGCCCTCTACGAGCAGTACTTC.

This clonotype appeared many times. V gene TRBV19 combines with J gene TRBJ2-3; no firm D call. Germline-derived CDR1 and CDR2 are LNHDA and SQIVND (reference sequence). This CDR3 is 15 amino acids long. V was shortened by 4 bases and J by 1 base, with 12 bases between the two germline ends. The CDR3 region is CASSTSVWGTDTQYF. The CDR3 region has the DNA TGTGCCAGTAGTACCTCAGTCTGGGGCACAGATACGCAGTATTTT.

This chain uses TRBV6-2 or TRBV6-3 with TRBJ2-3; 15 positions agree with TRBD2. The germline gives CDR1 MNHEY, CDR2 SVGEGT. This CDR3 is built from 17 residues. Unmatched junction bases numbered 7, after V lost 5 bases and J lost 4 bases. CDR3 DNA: TGTGCCAGCAGTATTCCGGGACTAGCGGGAGGATCAGATACGCAGTATTTT. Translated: CASSIPGLAGGSDTQYF.

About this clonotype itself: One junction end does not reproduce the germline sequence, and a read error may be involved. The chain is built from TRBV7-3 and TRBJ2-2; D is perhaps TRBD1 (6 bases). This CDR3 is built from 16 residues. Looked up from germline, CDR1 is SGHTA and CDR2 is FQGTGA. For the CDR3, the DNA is TGTGCTAGCAGCTTGCAACCGGGACAGAACACCGGGGAGCTGTTTTTT. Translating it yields CASSLQPGQNTGELFF.

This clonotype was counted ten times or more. The CDR3, as DNA: TGTGCCAGCAGCCAAGTCCGTATGGTCGGAGAAAAACTGTTTTTT. Amino acids: CASSQVRMVGEKLFF. V usage is TRBV14 and J usage is TRBJ1-4; D not resolved. CDR3 length: 15 amino acids. Germline values: CDR1 SGHDN, CDR2 FVKESK. V lost 1 base to trimming and J lost 8 bases, with 14 bases between them. Based on the CDR3 plus reference TRBV14 and TRBJ1-4, the full variable domain is EAGVTQFPSHSVIEKGQTVTLRCDPISGHDNLYWYRRVMGKEIKFLLHFVKESKQDESGMPNNRFLAERTGGTYSTLKVQPAELEDSGVYFCASSQVRMVGEKLFFGSGTQLSVL.

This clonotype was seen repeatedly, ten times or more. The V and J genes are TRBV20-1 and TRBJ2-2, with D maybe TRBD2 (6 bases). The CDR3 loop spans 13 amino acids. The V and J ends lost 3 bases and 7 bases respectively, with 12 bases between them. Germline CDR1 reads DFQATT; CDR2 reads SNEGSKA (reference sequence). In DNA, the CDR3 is TGCAGTGCTAGCGGGAGTTGGAACGGGGAGCTGTTTTTT. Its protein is CSASGSWNGELFF.

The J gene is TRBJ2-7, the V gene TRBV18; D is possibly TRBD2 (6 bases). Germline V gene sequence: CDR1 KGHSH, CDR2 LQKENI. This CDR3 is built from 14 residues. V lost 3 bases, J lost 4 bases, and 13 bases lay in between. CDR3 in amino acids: CASSPPAGLYEQYF. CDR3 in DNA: TGTGCCAGCTCACCGCCCGCGGGATTATACGAGCAGTACTTC.

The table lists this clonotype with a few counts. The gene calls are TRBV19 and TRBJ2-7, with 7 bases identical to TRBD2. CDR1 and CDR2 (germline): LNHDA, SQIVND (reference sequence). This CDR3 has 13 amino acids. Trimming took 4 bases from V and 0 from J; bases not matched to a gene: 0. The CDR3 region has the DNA TGTGCCAGTAGTAGGGACTACTCCTACGAGCAGTACTTC. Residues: CASSRDYSYEQYF.

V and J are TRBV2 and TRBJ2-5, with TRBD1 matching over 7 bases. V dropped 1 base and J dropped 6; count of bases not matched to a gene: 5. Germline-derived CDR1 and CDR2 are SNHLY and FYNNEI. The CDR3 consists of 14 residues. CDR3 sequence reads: CASSEGQGGKTQYF. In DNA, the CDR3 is TGTGCCAGCAGTGAAGGACAGGGCGGAAAGACCCAGTACTTC.

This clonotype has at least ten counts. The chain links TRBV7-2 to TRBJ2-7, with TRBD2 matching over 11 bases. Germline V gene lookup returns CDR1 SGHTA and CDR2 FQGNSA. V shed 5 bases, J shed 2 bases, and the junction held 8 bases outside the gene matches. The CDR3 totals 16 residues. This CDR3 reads CASSPYSGGATYEQYF. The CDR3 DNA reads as TGTGCCAGCAGCCCTTATAGCGGGGGGGCTACCTACGAGCAGTACTTC.

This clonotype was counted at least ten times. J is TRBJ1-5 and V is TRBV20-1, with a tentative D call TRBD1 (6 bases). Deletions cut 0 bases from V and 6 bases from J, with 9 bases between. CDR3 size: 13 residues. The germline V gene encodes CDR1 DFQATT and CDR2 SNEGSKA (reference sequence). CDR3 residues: CSARETGSQPQHF. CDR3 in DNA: TGCAGTGCTAGAGAAACAGGGTCTCAGCCCCAGCATTTT.

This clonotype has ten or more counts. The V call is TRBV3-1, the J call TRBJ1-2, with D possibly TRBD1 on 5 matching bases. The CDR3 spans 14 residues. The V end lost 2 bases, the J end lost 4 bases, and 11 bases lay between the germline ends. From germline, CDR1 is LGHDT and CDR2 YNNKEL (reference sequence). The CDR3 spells CASSQSRVSYGYTF. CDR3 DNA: TGTGCCAGCAGCCAAAGCAGGGTATCCTATGGCTACACCTTC.

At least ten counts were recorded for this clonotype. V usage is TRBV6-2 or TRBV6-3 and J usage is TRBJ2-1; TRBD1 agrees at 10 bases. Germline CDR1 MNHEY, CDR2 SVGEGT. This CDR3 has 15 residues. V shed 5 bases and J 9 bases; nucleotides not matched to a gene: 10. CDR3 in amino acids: CASSDSTGGRGEQFF. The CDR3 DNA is TGTGCCAGCAGTGATTCGACAGGGGGCAGGGGTGAGCAGTTCTTC.

Written as DNA, the CDR3 is TGTGCCAGCAGCGTATTAGAGAACACTGAAGCTTTCTTT. Amino acid sequence: CASSVLENTEAFF. This chain joins TRBV9 and TRBJ1-1; D ambiguous. The length of the CDR3 is 13 residues. Trimming removed 1 base at V and 1 base at J, with 5 bases between. CDR1 and CDR2 (germline): SGDLS, YYNGEE. Full variable domain (missing parts from reference TRBV9 and TRBJ1-1): DSGVTQTPKHLITATGQRVTLRCSPRSGDLSVYWYQQSLDQGLQFLIQYYNGEERAKGNILERFSAQQFPDLHSELNLSSLELGDSALYFCASSVLENTEAFFGQGTRLTVV.

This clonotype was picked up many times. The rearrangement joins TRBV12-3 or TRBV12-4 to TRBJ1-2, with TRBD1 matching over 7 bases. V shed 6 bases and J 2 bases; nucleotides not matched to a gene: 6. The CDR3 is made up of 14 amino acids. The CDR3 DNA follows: TGTGCCAGCAGACTGGGACAGTCGAACTATGGCTACACCTTC. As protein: CASRLGQSNYGYTF.